The 21 T cell receptor beta chains below come from one sample, sequenced in a study of radiation and T cells in renal cell carcinoma. Documented time point: baseline pretreatment blood. The treatment is: 15 Gy SBRT to primary tumor, nephrectomy 4 weeks later. The method was immunoSEQ multiplex PCR; TCRdb's version includes in-frame clones alone and lacks a portion of them. The top ten clones hold 7.3% of a sample with 45,000 to 65,000 clones, approximately 80% of them seen once. The sequencing here drew on blood, taken from a patient whose treatment included radiotherapy and nephrectomy. These receptors were obtained from a man aged 55 to 70 with renal cell carcinoma.

This chain joins TRBV6-5 and TRBJ1-6, with 7 positions matching TRBD1. CDR3 length: 15 amino acids. J was trimmed by 10 bases and V by 6 bases; bases with no gene match: 12. Germline V gene sequence: CDR1 MNHEY, CDR2 SVGAGI. The CDR3 region is CASSVDRDSVSPLHF. The DNA of the CDR3 is TGTGCCAGCAGCGTCGACAGGGACTCAGTGTCACCCCTCCACTTT.

The chain employs TRBV10-3 and TRBJ2-7; possible D gene TRBD2, 6 bases. CDR3 size: 15 residues. Germline V gene data show CDR1 as ENHRY and CDR2 as SYGVKD. V lost 6 bases and J 7 bases, leaving 22 bases between the germline ends. CDR3 DNA: TGTGCCATCAGGGACCTAGTGGGGGAGGAAGGAGAGCAGTACGTC. This sequence encodes CAIRDLVGEEGEQYV.

This clone showed up just once. The chain has TRBV2 and TRBJ1-5, with D possibly matching TRBD1 (6 bases). The germline V gene has CDR1 SNHLY and CDR2 FYNNEI. Trimming stripped 2 bases from V and 1 base from J, with 12 bases between. This CDR3 has 16 residues. The CDR3 here is CASSERGAYSNQPQHF. Written as DNA, the CDR3 is TGTGCCAGCAGTGAACGGGGGGCCTACAGCAATCAGCCCCAGCATTTT.

The CDR3 nucleotides are TGTGCCAGCAGACCAGCTATAGCGGGAGTGCAGAATGAGCAGTTCTTC. Encoded protein: CASRPAIAGVQNEQFF. The rearrangement links TRBV7-2 to TRBJ2-1, with 9 positions matching TRBD2. This CDR3 spans 16 amino acids. The germline V gene has CDR1 SGHTA and CDR2 FQGNSA. The J segment lost 7 bases and the V segment lost 6 bases, leaving 13 bases of the junction unmatched.

The gene calls are TRBV14 and TRBJ2-2; tentatively, D is TRBD1 (7 bases). The CDR3 spans 16 residues. Germline loops: CDR1 SGHDN, CDR2 FVKESK. Trimming stripped 5 bases from V and 7 bases from J, with 20 bases between. CDR3 region: CASSSRQGGWIGELFF. In DNA form, the CDR3 reads TGTGCCAGCAGCTCACGACAGGGAGGTTGGATCGGGGAGCTGTTTTTT.

The J gene is TRBJ1-2, the V gene TRBV5-6; perhaps TRBD1 as D (5 bases). V gave up 0 bases and J gave up 7 bases, with 13 bases separating them. The germline V gene has CDR1 SGHDT and CDR2 YYEEEE. The CDR3 runs to 14 residues. Here the CDR3 reads CASSLGGPEGGYTF. CDR3 bases: TGTGCCAGCAGCTTGGGGGGACCCGAGGGTGGCTACACCTTC.

CDR3 in DNA: TGTGCCAGCAGGGTAGACGGCGAGCAGTACTTC. It translates to CASRVDGEQYF. The gene calls are TRBV27 and TRBJ2-7, with D hard to call. CDR3 length equals 11 residues. Germline V CDR1 and CDR2: MNHEY, SMNVEV (reference sequence). V lost 6 bases and J lost 6, with 9 bases in between.

This clone has a single count. The CDR3 DNA reads TGTGCCAGCAGCTTAGTCCTCGCCCAGGGAGCTGAAGCTTTCTTT. The encoded protein is CASSLVLAQGAEAFF. The chain links TRBV7-2 to TRBJ1-1; D is perhaps TRBD1 (5 bases). In germline, CDR1 is SGHTA, CDR2 FQGNSA. V lost 1 base, J lost 6 bases, and 15 bases lay in between. The CDR3 totals 15 residues.

V usage is TRBV11-3 and J usage is TRBJ2-5; TRBD2 matches 12 bases. The CDR3 has 16 residues. Germline lookup yields CDR1 SGHNT and CDR2 YENEEA. Trimming took 0 bases from V and 1 from J; bases not matched to a gene: 0. The DNA for the CDR3 is TGTGCCAGCAGCTTAGAGGGACTAGCGGGCCAAGAGACCCAGTACTTC. It encodes CASSLEGLAGQETQYF.

In its sample, this clone was seen a few times. This is likely an artifact of a read error, given a far larger clone one base away. This CDR3 is also generated by other DNA sequences in the sample. The V and J genes are TRBV5-4 and TRBJ2-1; TRBD1 is a possible D gene (5 bases). The CDR3 extends over 15 amino acids. Trimming removed 4 bases from V and 0 bases from J, with 11 bases in between. Germline CDR1 reads SGHNT; CDR2 reads YYREEE (reference sequence). The CDR3 region has the DNA TGTGCCAGCAGCCAAGGTAGGGGCTCCTACAATGAGCAGTTCTTC. Encoded protein: CASSQGRGSYNEQFF.

V usage is TRBV19 and J usage is TRBJ2-5; 14 bases map to TRBD2. V was pared by 5 bases and J by 5 bases, with 7 bases of the junction left unmatched. This CDR3 has 16 residues. CDR1 and CDR2 from the germline V gene are LNHDA and SQIVND (reference sequence). The CDR3 spells CASSVGLAGGRETQYF. DNA of the CDR3: TGTGCCAGTAGTGTCGGACTAGCGGGAGGACGGGAGACCCAGTACTTC.

As concerns this clone: Other nucleotide sequences from this sample produce the same CDR3. The V and J genes are TRBV7-9 and TRBJ1-4, with TRBD1 matching over 7 bases. Germline CDR1 and CDR2: SEHNR and FQNEAQ (reference sequence). The CDR3 runs 14 residues. V lost 1 base and J lost 5; bases outside the gene matches: 1. Here the CDR3 DNA reads TGTGCCAGCAGCTTAGGACAGGGAAATGAAAAACTGTTTTTT. It specifies CASSLGQGNEKLFF.

The J gene is TRBJ2-3, the V gene TRBV7-9; the D is unclear. V was clipped by 1 base and J by 0 bases, with 5 bases between them. Germline V gene lookup returns CDR1 SEHNR and CDR2 FQNEAQ (reference sequence). The CDR3 totals 14 residues. CDR3 sequence (DNA): TGTGCCAGCAGCTTAGGTTCTAGCACAGATACGCAGTATTTT. Its translation is CASSLGSSTDTQYF.

The chain employs TRBV30 and TRBJ1-4; D is ambiguous. The V gene lost 0 bases and the J gene lost 3 bases, with 11 bases spanning the gap. The CDR3 extends over 15 amino acids. Germline V gene data show CDR1 as GTSNPN and CDR2 as SVGIG (reference sequence). The CDR3 protein is CAWSVLRVPNEKLFF. The CDR3 bases are TGTGCCTGGAGTGTACTGCGGGTCCCTAATGAAAAACTGTTTTTT.

This clone appeared once. This rearrangement joins TRBV10-2 to TRBJ1-4; TRBD1 agrees at 11 bases. Germline assignment: CDR1 WSHSY and CDR2 SAAADI. This CDR3 has 15 amino acids. Trimming took 2 bases from V and 8 from J; bases not matched to a gene: 4. This chain's CDR3 is CASSETGTGGEKLFF. The CDR3 DNA reads TGCGCCAGCAGTGAGACCGGGACAGGGGGGGAAAAACTGTTTTTT.

This clone occurred a few times. V and J are TRBV7-2 and TRBJ1-2, with 9 bases matching TRBD1. Unmatched junction bases numbered 8, after V lost 2 bases and J lost 1 base. Per germline, CDR1 SGHTA and CDR2 FQGNSA. CDR3 size: 17 residues. CDR3 coding DNA: TGTGCCAGCAGCTTATTGGGGACAGGGATTGGTAACTATGGCTACACCTTC. Translation gives CASSLLGTGIGNYGYTF.

This chain links TRBV29-1 with TRBJ2-7; weak D call: TRBD1 (5 bases). Germline V gene lookup returns CDR1 SQVTM and CDR2 ANQGSEA. Trimming took 3 bases from V and 1 from J, leaving 13 bases between them. CDR3 size: 14 residues. In DNA, the CDR3 is TGCAGCGTTGAGCCTCCAGGGCTATCCTACGAGCAGTACGTC. As protein: CSVEPPGLSYEQYV.

V usage is TRBV11-3 and J usage is TRBJ2-5, with a tentative D call TRBD1 (6 bases). The germline V gene has CDR1 SGHNT and CDR2 YENEEA. CDR3 length: 13 residues. V was trimmed by 3 bases and J by 5 bases, leaving 10 bases between them. This CDR3 is CASSFTGMETQYF. The CDR3 coding sequence is TGTGCCAGCAGCTTCACAGGGATGGAGACCCAGTACTTC.

The J gene is TRBJ1-4, the V gene TRBV18, with unresolved D. The CDR3 totals 14 residues. Trimming left V 6 bases short and J 6 bases short, with 14 bases between. The germline CDR1 and CDR2 sequences are KGHSH and LQKENI. The chain's CDR3 is CASSRASSHEKLFF. CDR3 DNA sequence: TGTGCCAGCTCCCGAGCGAGTTCCCATGAAAAACTGTTTTTT.

This sequence joins TRBV5-1 and TRBJ1-1, with D unresolved. The CDR3 has 13 amino acids. Per germline, CDR1 SGHRS and CDR2 YFSETQ. Trimming shortened V by 0 bases and J by 7 bases, and 10 bases separated the two germline ends. For the CDR3, the DNA is TGCGCCAGCAGCTTGGTGCAGGATGATGAAGCTTTCTTT. As protein: CASSLVQDDEAFF.

This chain connects TRBV30 to TRBJ1-4, with 7 bases matching TRBD1. The V and J ends lost 3 bases and 7 bases, in that order; junction bases with no gene match: 11. The germline V gene has CDR1 GTSNPN and CDR2 SVGIG (reference sequence). CDR3 length equals 15 residues. The CDR3 DNA sequence: TGTGCCTGGAGACCGATGACAGGGCCGGGTGAAAAACTGTTTTTT. Amino acid sequence: CAWRPMTGPGEKLFF.